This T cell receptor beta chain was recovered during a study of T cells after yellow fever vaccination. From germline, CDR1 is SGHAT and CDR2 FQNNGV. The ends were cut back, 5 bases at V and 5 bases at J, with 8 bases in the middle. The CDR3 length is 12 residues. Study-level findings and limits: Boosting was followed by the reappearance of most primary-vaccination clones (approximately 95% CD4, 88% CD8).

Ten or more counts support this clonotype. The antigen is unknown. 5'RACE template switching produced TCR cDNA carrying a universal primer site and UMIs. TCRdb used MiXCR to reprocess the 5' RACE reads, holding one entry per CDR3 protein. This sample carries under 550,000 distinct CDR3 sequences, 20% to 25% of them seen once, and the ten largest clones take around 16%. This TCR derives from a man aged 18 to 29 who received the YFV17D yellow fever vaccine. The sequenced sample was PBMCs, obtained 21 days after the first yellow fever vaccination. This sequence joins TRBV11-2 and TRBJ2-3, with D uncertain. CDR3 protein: CASSLTIDTQYF. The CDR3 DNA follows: TGTGCCAGCAGCCTCACGATAGATACGCAGTATTTT.